This TCR beta chain was documented in a study of cytomegalovirus exposure and HLA in healthy donors. Germline loops: CDR1 ENHRY, CDR2 SYGVKD. The CDR3 is 13 residues long. On this clone: One end of the junction does not line up with germline, which may come from a read error.

It was with 60 Vbeta and 13 Jbeta primers that the PCR ran. Repertoires were generated with immunoSEQ multiplex PCR, while TCRdb's copy carries only in-frame clones and drops some. This table holds over 100,000 clones, over 75% found once. Sequenced material: PBMCs. The J gene is TRBJ2-7, the V gene TRBV10-3, with a tentative D call TRBD1 (5 bases). The sequence came from a man aged 25 to 40 in good health and CMV-seronegative. The DNA of the CDR3 is TGTGCCATCAGTGAGTCGACTGCTTCCCAGGGCTTCTTC. Amino acids: CAISESTASQGFF.